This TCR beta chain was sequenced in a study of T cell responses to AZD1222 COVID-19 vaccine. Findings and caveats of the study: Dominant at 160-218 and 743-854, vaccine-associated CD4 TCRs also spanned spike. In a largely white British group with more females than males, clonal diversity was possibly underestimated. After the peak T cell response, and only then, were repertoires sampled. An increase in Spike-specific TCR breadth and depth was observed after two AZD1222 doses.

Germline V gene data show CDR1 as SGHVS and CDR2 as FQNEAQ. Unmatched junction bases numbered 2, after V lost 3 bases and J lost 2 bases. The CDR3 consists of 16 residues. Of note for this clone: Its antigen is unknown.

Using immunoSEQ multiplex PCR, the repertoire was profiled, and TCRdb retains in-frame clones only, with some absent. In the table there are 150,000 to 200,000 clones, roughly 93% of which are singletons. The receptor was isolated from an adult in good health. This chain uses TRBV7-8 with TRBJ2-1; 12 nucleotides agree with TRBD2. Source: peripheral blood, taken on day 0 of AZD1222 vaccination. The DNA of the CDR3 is TGTGCCAGCAGCTTGGGACTAGCGGGTACCTACAATGAGCAGTTCTTC. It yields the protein CASSLGLAGTYNEQFF.